The 21 T cell receptor beta chains presented below share a single source sample, sequenced in a study of T-cell memory formation after mild COVID-19 (dated by TCRdb to the early 2020s). Receptor libraries were prepared by 5' RACE. The data were produced on an Illumina NovaSeq 6000. TCRdb handled the public reads itself, with Q25 trimming in fastp and clone calling in MiXCR, and kept productive beta chains. Entries that share a CDR3 protein sequence are merged under the most common genes and DNA. Counted in this sample were about 130,000 distinct CDR3 sequences; about 5.9% of them appeared once. Clones ranked in the top ten supply 2% to 2.5% of the sample. The sample consisted of PBMCs or a T cell subset sorted from them (not recorded which). The receptors shown here come from an adult woman who had mild COVID-19 (a few samples of this study predate the infection). The sample titles of this study are shuffled in the database, so cell type and time point are left out; the donor was told from shared clones.

With respect to this clonotype: A junction boundary mismatches the germline segment, possibly from a read error. The chain joins TRBV7-9 to TRBJ2-6, with 10 bases aligning to TRBD1. This CDR3 has 18 residues. The germline V gene encodes CDR1 SEHNR and CDR2 FQNEAQ (reference sequence). This CDR3 reads CDSSLFGTGVSGANVLTF. The CDR3 coding sequence is TGTGACAGCAGCCTCTTTGGGACAGGGGTGTCTGGGGCCAACGTCCTGACTTTC. Full variable domain (missing parts from reference TRBV7-9 and TRBJ2-6): DTGVSQNPRHKITKRGQNVTFRCDPISEHNRLYWYRQTLGQGPEFLTYFQNEAQLEKSRLLSDRFSAERPKGSFSTLEIQRTEQGDSAMYLCDSSLFGTGVSGANVLTFGAGSRLTVL.

The chain employs TRBV7-6 and TRBJ2-7; D not certain. Trimming pared 4 bases from V and 0 bases from J, leaving 7 bases between. CDR1 is SGHVS and CDR2 is FNYEAQ in the germline V gene. The CDR3 has 13 residues. CDR3 region: CASSSGPSYEQYF. The CDR3 DNA is TGTGCCAGCAGCTCCGGGCCCTCCTACGAGCAGTACTTC.

This clonotype was counted a few times. The chain links TRBV27 to TRBJ1-2; 10 positions match TRBD1. The CDR3 consists of 17 residues. The V gene end was trimmed by 3 bases and the J gene end by 4 bases; junction bases not matched to a gene: 11. CDR1 is MNHEY and CDR2 is SMNVEV in the germline V gene (reference sequence). The CDR3 here is CASSLGGQGVAVYGYTF. CDR3 nucleotide sequence: TGTGCCAGCAGTTTGGGCGGACAGGGGGTTGCTGTCTATGGCTACACCTTC.

The V call is TRBV5-1, the J call TRBJ2-7; the D is unclear. The CDR3 is 15 residues long. V was shortened by 5 bases and J by 0 bases, with 15 bases between the two germline ends. CDR1 is SGHRS and CDR2 is YFSETQ in the germline V gene. The CDR3 sequence: CASSDVDLSSYEQYF. CDR3 sequence (DNA): TGCGCCAGCAGTGATGTTGACCTGAGCTCCTACGAGCAGTACTTC.

This clonotype was found a few times. V and J are TRBV12-3 or TRBV12-4 and TRBJ2-5; D remains unclear. Trimming left V 1 base short and J 5 bases short, with 8 bases between. This CDR3 has 13 amino acids. The CDR3 reads CASSLGVEETQYF. For the CDR3, the DNA is TGTGCCAGCAGTTTAGGGGTGGAGGAGACCCAGTACTTC.

Notes on this clonotype: This clone may be a read error of a much larger clone one base away. The CDR3 region has the DNA TGCGCCAGCAGCTTGCACAGCCTCGGGGAGCTGTTTTTT. As protein: CASSLHSLGELFF. The chain combines TRBV5-1 with TRBJ2-2; D is unclear. CDR3 size: 13 residues. Germline lookup yields CDR1 SGHRS and CDR2 YFSETQ. V lost 1 base and J lost 7, with 8 bases in between.

The chain has TRBV21-1 and TRBJ1-4. TRBV21-1 is listed as a pseudogene. The CDR3 has 9 amino acids. The CDR3 nucleotides read TGTGCCAGCAGCAAAGTGCAGTTTTTT. Residues: CASSKVQFF.

The rearrangement links TRBV10-3 to TRBJ2-1; D gene uncertain. The CDR3 totals 15 residues. Germline V gene data show CDR1 as ENHRY and CDR2 as SYGVKD. V was clipped by 0 bases and J by 6 bases, with 12 bases between them. CDR3: CAISESSGMGNEQFF. DNA of the CDR3: TGTGCCATCAGTGAGTCTAGTGGGATGGGCAATGAGCAGTTCTTC.

This rearrangement joins TRBV12-3 or TRBV12-4 to TRBJ2-2, with a weak D call TRBD2 (6 bases). The V and J ends lost 2 bases and 5 bases respectively, with 21 bases between them. There are 18 residues in the CDR3. CDR3 bases: TGTGCCAGCAGTTTATATCGGGGGACGAAAGAGGGGACCGGGGAGCTGTTTTTT. Translated, it gives CASSLYRGTKEGTGELFF.

This clonotype turned up a few times. The chain combines TRBV6-5 with TRBJ2-7; D not resolved. V was pared by 11 bases and J by 3 bases, with 17 bases between. The V gene's germline CDR1 is MNHEY and CDR2 SVGAGI. This CDR3 has 13 residues. Here the CDR3 reads CAVRTTPSYEQYF. For the CDR3, the DNA is TGTGCCGTAAGAACGACTCCCAGCTACGAGCAGTACTTC.

This sequence joins TRBV11-2 and TRBJ1-4, with D tentatively TRBD1 (5 bases). The CDR3 has 15 residues. CDR1 is SGHAT and CDR2 is FQNNGV in the germline V gene. Between the trimmed V and J ends, which lost 6 bases and 2 bases, there was a span of 13 bases. CDR3 in amino acids: CASREQGITNEKLFF. The CDR3 coding sequence is TGTGCCAGCAGGGAGCAGGGAATCACTAATGAAAAACTGTTTTTT.

The table lists this clonotype with many counts. This chain uses TRBV4-1 with TRBJ2-3, with 11 bases identical to TRBD2. V gave up 4 bases and J gave up 6 bases; unmatched junction bases: 3. This CDR3 is built from 14 residues. Germline V gene lookup returns CDR1 MGHRA and CDR2 YSYEKL. For the CDR3, the DNA is TGCGCCAGCAGCCGACTAGCGGGGCAGGATACGCAGTATTTT. Amino acids: CASSRLAGQDTQYF.

The sample holds a few counts of this clonotype. The rearrangement joins TRBV24-1 to TRBJ2-3, with TRBD2 matching 7 bases. Losses at the gene ends were 3 bases for V and 5 bases for J; bases not matched to a gene: 13. This CDR3 comprises 17 residues. CDR1 is KGHDR and CDR2 is SFDVKD in the germline V gene. CDR3: CATSDPLRAGAVDTQYF. The CDR3 nucleotides read TGTGCCACCAGTGATCCCCTGCGGGCGGGAGCCGTAGATACGCAGTATTTT.

This clonotype was recorded many times. CDR3 DNA sequence: TGTGCCAGCAGCTCCCCCACCTACGAGCAGTACTTC. It codes for CASSSPTYEQYF. The V and J genes are TRBV11-2 and TRBJ2-7; D is unclear. The CDR3 spans 12 residues. Trimming left V 4 bases short and J 2 bases short, with 6 bases between. Germline V CDR1 and CDR2: SGHAT, FQNNGV.

In DNA, the CDR3 is TGTGCCAGCAGAATGGGACCCCTAAGGTTTGAAGCTTTCTTT. Amino acids: CASRMGPLRFEAFF. The chain joins TRBV12-3 or TRBV12-4 to TRBJ1-1, with D tentatively TRBD1 (5 bases). The CDR3 totals 14 residues. Trimming pared 6 bases from V and 7 bases from J, leaving 18 bases between.

This clonotype was counted a few times. The V gene is TRBV12-3 or TRBV12-4, the J gene TRBJ2-7; D is unclear. V lost 3 bases and J 3 bases, leaving 6 bases between the germline ends. The CDR3 spans 12 residues. In nucleotides, the CDR3 is TGTGCCAGCAGTTTCCTGGACTACGAGCAGTACTTC. Its translation: CASSFLDYEQYF.

Ten or more counts support this clonotype. The V call is TRBV7-9, the J call TRBJ1-5; D unclear. This CDR3 is 18 amino acids long. Germline lookup yields CDR1 SEHNR and CDR2 FQNEAQ (reference sequence). The V end lost 4 bases, the J end lost 6 bases, and 25 bases lay between the germline ends. This chain's CDR3 is CASSSSLGRSHLGQPQHF. CDR3 coding DNA: TGTGCCAGCAGCTCCTCTCTGGGCCGGAGTCACTTAGGTCAGCCCCAGCATTTT.

Only a few counts were recorded for this clonotype. The J gene is TRBJ1-3, the V gene TRBV7-8, with D tentatively TRBD1 (6 bases). The CDR3 contains 14 residues. Germline V gives CDR1 SGHVS, CDR2 FQNEAQ. Between the trimmed V and J ends, which lost 5 bases and 5 bases, there was a span of 13 bases. The CDR3 DNA is TGTGCCAGCAGCCCGTTGACAGGAAGAAACACCATATATTTT. Its translation is CASSPLTGRNTIYF.

This clonotype was found a few times. This sequence joins TRBV14 and TRBJ2-7; tentatively, D is TRBD1 (6 bases). CDR1 SGHDN and CDR2 FVKESK come from the germline V gene. The CDR3 length is 16 residues. Trimming left V 0 bases short and J 7 bases short, with 19 bases between. DNA for the CDR3: TGTGCCAGCAGCCAAGATCTGGTCAGGGGTGCATGGGAGCAGTACTTC. It encodes CASSQDLVRGAWEQYF.

V and J are TRBV9 and TRBJ2-3; TRBD2 matches at 13 bases. Per the germline V gene, CDR1 is SGDLS and CDR2 is YYNGEE. This CDR3 is 16 amino acids long. V dropped 2 bases and J dropped 2; count of bases not matched to a gene: 2. This CDR3 is CASSVGLAGFTDTQYF. The CDR3 nucleotides are TGTGCCAGCAGCGTGGGACTAGCGGGGTTCACAGATACGCAGTATTTT.

Ten or more counts support this clonotype. The J gene is TRBJ1-3, the V gene TRBV3-1; D perhaps matches TRBD1 (5 bases). CDR3 length: 14 residues. CDR1 is LGHDT and CDR2 is YNNKEL in the germline V gene (reference sequence). Trimming removed 1 base from V and 7 bases from J, with 11 bases in between. This chain's CDR3 is CASSQGDAANTIYF. The CDR3 nucleotides are TGTGCCAGCAGCCAAGGGGACGCGGCGAACACCATATATTTT.